These 10 T cell receptor beta chains were sequenced from one sample in a study of cytomegalovirus exposure and HLA in healthy donors. The PCR used 60 Vbeta and 13 Jbeta primers. Produced via immunoSEQ multiplex PCR; TCRdb's table is partial and in-frame only. The sample contains over 150,000 clones, around 81% of which appear only once. The specimen sequenced was PBMCs. The receptors derive from a woman between 40 and 55 years old in good health and CMV-seropositive.

The chain employs TRBV2 and TRBJ2-3, with unresolved D. The CDR3 spans 13 residues. The germline V and J ends were trimmed by 6 bases and 0 bases, with 7 bases remaining between them. Germline CDR1 SNHLY, CDR2 FYNNEI. DNA for the CDR3: TGTGCCAGCAGGTCGACTAGCACAGATACGCAGTATTTT. Residues: CASRSTSTDTQYF.

V and J are TRBV19 and TRBJ2-3; 7 nucleotides agree with TRBD2. This CDR3 spans 16 amino acids. Looked up from germline, CDR1 is LNHDA and CDR2 is SQIVND (reference sequence). With 5 bases clipped from V and 2 bases from J, the junction kept 10 bases outside the gene matches. As DNA, the CDR3 is TGTGCCAGTAGTCCCCTTGGGGCGGGAGTCACAGATACGCAGTATTTT. Protein sequence: CASSPLGAGVTDTQYF.

The chain carries TRBV9 and TRBJ2-1; the match to TRBD1 covers 7 bases. The CDR3 length is 15 residues. The ends lost 0 bases at V and 4 bases at J; junction bases unmatched: 4. Germline CDR1 SGDLS, CDR2 YYNGEE. The CDR3 sequence is CASSVEGQIYNEQFF. The DNA for the CDR3 is TGTGCCAGCAGCGTAGAGGGACAGATTTACAATGAGCAGTTCTTC.

This rearrangement joins TRBV28 to TRBJ1-1; D is unclear. V lost 1 base and J lost 3, with 12 bases in between. CDR1 MDHEN and CDR2 SYDVKM come from the germline V gene. The CDR3 covers 15 residues. The CDR3 coding sequence is TGTGCCAGCAGTTTATACGGAGGGCCGGACACTGAAGCTTTCTTT. Translated: CASSLYGGPDTEAFF.

The V call is TRBV28, the J call TRBJ1-2; 12 bases fit TRBD1. This CDR3 has 16 residues. V was clipped by 5 bases and J by 5 bases; unmatched bases: 9. Germline CDR1 reads MDHEN; CDR2 reads SYDVKM. This CDR3 is CASSRGQGAVVYGYTF. CDR3 DNA: TGTGCCAGCAGTAGGGGACAGGGGGCGGTAGTTTATGGCTACACCTTC.

The sample holds a few counts of this clone. The chain combines TRBV5-4 with TRBJ2-7; D call uncertain. CDR1 and CDR2 from the germline V gene are SGHNT and YYREEE (reference sequence). V lost 0 bases, J lost 6 bases, and 13 bases lay in between. This CDR3 has 14 amino acids. The CDR3 DNA sequence: TGTGCCAGCAGCTTGGTTTCCGCGGAAGGCGAGCAGTACTTC. Translated, it gives CASSLVSAEGEQYF.

The chain combines TRBV28 with TRBJ2-2, with a tentative D call TRBD2 (7 bases). The length of the CDR3 is 12 residues. Trimming shortened V by 11 bases and J by 7 bases, and 14 bases separated the two germline ends. Germline CDR1 MDHEN, CDR2 SYDVKM. The CDR3 sequence: CAGGAPGGELFF. The CDR3 nucleotides are TGTGCCGGGGGGGCGCCTGGCGGGGAGCTGTTTTTT.

The rearrangement links TRBV2 to TRBJ1-5; TRBD1 is a possible D gene (6 bases). From germline, CDR1 is SNHLY and CDR2 FYNNEI. Trimming took 6 bases from V and 2 from J, leaving 20 bases between them. The CDR3 is made up of 17 amino acids. CDR3 nucleotide sequence: TGTGCCAGCAGCAGGATGTTCACGGGGGGCGGCAATCAGCCCCAGCATTTT. It is translated as CASSRMFTGGGNQPQHF.

This clone appeared a single time. This chain connects TRBV21-1 to TRBJ2-7; TRBD2, the table's D call, was not compared with the DNA. TRBV21-1 is a pseudogene. The CDR3 contains 13 residues. The CDR3 spells CASTISTSYEQYF. Here the CDR3 DNA reads TGTGCCAGCACGATCTCGACTAGCTACGAGCAGTACTTC.

The chain recombines TRBV27 with TRBJ2-2; D not certain. The CDR3 runs to 14 residues. Germline CDR1 MNHEY, CDR2 SMNVEV (reference sequence). Trimming took off 8 bases at V and 0 bases at J, with 10 bases between the two ends. The CDR3 reads CASSETPNTGELFF. As DNA, the CDR3 is TGTGCCAGCTCGGAGACGCCGAACACCGGGGAGCTGTTTTTT.